This T cell receptor (beta chain) was sequenced for a study of T-cell reconstitution after alpha-beta-depleted transplantation in children. Molecular barcoding with unique molecular identifiers was used for the TCRbeta library. MiXCR, run by TCRdb on the PCR reads, gives a single entry per CDR3 protein. The top ten clones hold less than 30% of a sample with some 460,000 distinct CDR3 sequences, around 16% of them seen once. Trimming shortened V by 5 bases and J by 0 bases, and 7 bases separated the two germline ends. There are 12 residues in the CDR3. Germline V gives CDR1 SQVTM, CDR2 ANQGSEA. This clonotype was seen more than once but under ten times.

The receptor's source is a boy less than two years old who had a stem cell transplant for Wiskott-Aldrich syndrome, so the T cells may come from the graft donor. The chain has TRBV29-1 and TRBJ1-1, with TRBD1 as a possible D gene (6 bases). Sequenced here: PBMCs, mostly from graft donor cells, sampled 360 days after TCRalphabeta/CD19-depleted stem cell transplant. The CDR3 loop reads CSVTGLNTEAFF. The CDR3 DNA reads TGCAGCGTTACAGGGTTGAACACTGAAGCTTTCTTT.